The 4 T cell receptor beta chains presented below share a single source sample, sequenced in a study of T cell repertoires in cytomegalovirus infection. TCRdb re-called the reads through MiXCR, storing one row per CDR3 protein. The table includes around 530,000 distinct CDR3 sequences, approximately 17% detected once. The specimen sequenced was CD8+ T cells from PBMCs. The receptors were sampled from a human donor in good health (CMV status not recorded). Some clones in this sample may be carry-over from other donors' samples.

The sample holds many counts of this clonotype. This rearrangement joins TRBV7-9 to TRBJ1-2; D is uncertain. V was cut by 4 bases and J by 3 bases, with 9 bases left in between. CDR3 size: 13 residues. Germline lookup yields CDR1 SEHNR and CDR2 FQNEAQ (reference sequence). In DNA, the CDR3 is TGTGCCAGCAGCTCTCCGATTGACTATGGCTACACCTTC. Amino acid sequence: CASSSPIDYGYTF.

This clonotype was recorded only once. The V call is TRBV20-1, the J call TRBJ2-7; possibly TRBD2 for D (5 bases). From germline, CDR1 is DFQATT and CDR2 SNEGSKA (reference sequence). V was pared by 6 bases and J by 1 base, with 16 bases between. CDR3 length equals 14 residues. The CDR3 DNA follows: TGCAGTGCGATCCCTGACTACCTTTCCTACGAGCAGTACTTC. It yields the protein CSAIPDYLSYEQYF.

This clonotype has more than one count but fewer than ten. The CDR3 DNA reads as TGTGCCAGCAGCCCCTCGGCCGGGCTAGCTAACTACGAGCAGTACTTC. Protein product: CASSPSAGLANYEQYF. The chain couples TRBV7-9 to TRBJ2-7; tentatively, D is TRBD2 (5 bases). Germline V gene sequence: CDR1 SEHNR, CDR2 FQNEAQ (reference sequence). The germline V and J ends were trimmed by 5 bases and 3 bases, with 20 bases remaining between them. This CDR3 is 16 amino acids long.

This clonotype has just a few counts. V gene TRBV6-2 or TRBV6-3 combines with J gene TRBJ1-2; D is undetermined. This CDR3 is built from 12 residues. Per germline, CDR1 MNHEY and CDR2 SVGEGT. The ends were cut back, 2 bases at V and 13 bases at J, with 14 bases in the middle. Written as DNA, the CDR3 is TGTGCCAGCAGTTACCCCTCCCGTGGTTGCACCTTC. It translates to CASSYPSRGCTF.